Following are 26 T cell receptor beta chains from one sample sequenced in a study of blood T cell repertoires in COVID-19. TCRdb's copy holds only in-frame clones and misses some; the assay was immunoSEQ multiplex PCR. The sample contains some 200,000 clones, under 85% of which appear only once. Sequencing was done on a sample of peripheral blood. Source of these receptors: a woman aged 40 to 50 with acute or convalescent COVID-19.

The V and J genes are TRBV13 and TRBJ1-2, with 7 bases lining up with TRBD1. V lost 3 bases to trimming and J lost 8 bases; unmatched junction nucleotides: 9. This CDR3 has 14 residues. Germline V CDR1 and CDR2: PRHDT, FYEKMQ (reference sequence). CDR3 DNA sequence: TGTGCCAGCAGCTTTAAGGGGGCCTCCCAGGGCTACACCTTC. It translates to CASSFKGASQGYTF.

The chain couples TRBV4-1 to TRBJ2-3; no clear D gene. In germline, CDR1 is MGHRA, CDR2 YSYEKL. The CDR3 has 13 residues. Trimming took 6 bases from V and 1 from J, leaving 8 bases between them. The CDR3 DNA reads TGCGCCAGCAGAAATCCGGGCACAGATACGCAGTATTTT. It codes for CASRNPGTDTQYF.

The chain has TRBV10-3 and TRBJ1-2, with D uncertain. The length of the CDR3 is 12 residues. Germline-derived CDR1 and CDR2 are ENHRY and SYGVKD. V dropped 3 bases and J dropped 4 bases, with 6 bases sitting between them. CDR3 protein: CAISDSIYGYTF. The CDR3 region has the DNA TGTGCCATCAGTGACAGTATCTATGGCTACACCTTC.

The gene calls are TRBV5-6 and TRBJ1-1; D might be TRBD1 (6 bases). CDR3 length: 13 residues. Germline CDR1 is SGHDT and CDR2 is YYEEEE. V was clipped by 4 bases and J by 3 bases, with 10 bases between them. CDR3: CASSPEGDTEAFF. CDR3 nucleotide sequence: TGTGCCAGCAGCCCCGAGGGGGACACTGAAGCTTTCTTT.

The J gene is TRBJ1-1, the V gene TRBV5-1; D uncertain. CDR1 and CDR2 from the germline V gene are SGHRS and YFSETQ. The V gene lost 2 bases and the J gene lost 7 bases, with 15 bases spanning the gap. The CDR3 has 14 residues. The CDR3 is CASSFETGLFEAFF. DNA of the CDR3: TGCGCCAGCAGCTTCGAGACCGGACTTTTTGAAGCTTTCTTT.

This chain joins TRBV15 and TRBJ2-3; TRBD2 matches 8 bases. The germline gives CDR1 LNHNV, CDR2 YYDKDF (reference sequence). V shed 0 bases and J 1 base; nucleotides not matched to a gene: 0. CDR3 length equals 15 residues. Here the CDR3 reads CATSRERGGTDTQYF. The CDR3 region has the DNA TGTGCCACCAGCAGAGAGCGGGGGGGCACAGATACGCAGTATTTT.

J is TRBJ2-7 and V is TRBV18; 7 bases are a match to TRBD1. The germline V gene encodes CDR1 KGHSH and CDR2 LQKENI. V lost 2 bases and J lost 2; bases outside the gene matches: 6. CDR3 length equals 15 residues. DNA for the CDR3: TGTGCCAGCTCACCAGCGACAGGGCCTCCCTACGAGCAGTACTTC. It specifies CASSPATGPPYEQYF.

CDR3 nucleotides: TGTGCCAGCACCACACCATACAATGAGCAGTTCTTC. The encoded protein is CASTTPYNEQFF. The chain combines TRBV5-4 with TRBJ2-1; D not resolved. Germline-derived CDR1 and CDR2 are SGHNT and YYREEE (reference sequence). The CDR3 runs 12 residues. The V end was cut by 6 bases, the J end by 4 bases, with 8 bases between.

This clone came up a few times. The chain carries TRBV15 and TRBJ2-7; 9 bases fit TRBD2. With V trimmed by 1 base and J by 0 bases, 4 bases remained unmatched. This CDR3 is 16 amino acids long. Per germline, CDR1 LNHNV and CDR2 YYDKDF (reference sequence). The CDR3 spells CATSRGLADSSYEQYF. CDR3 DNA: TGTGCCACCAGCAGAGGACTAGCGGATAGCTCCTACGAGCAGTACTTC.

This chain uses TRBV6-5 with TRBJ1-1, with a tentative D call TRBD1 (5 bases). This CDR3 has 16 amino acids. Deletions cut 0 bases from V and 6 bases from J, with 17 bases between. In germline, CDR1 is MNHEY, CDR2 SVGAGI. The CDR3 coding sequence is TGTGCCAGCAGTTACTCGAAGGAAGGGACTGACCCTGAAGCTTTCTTT. This translates into CASSYSKEGTDPEAFF.

The chain is built from TRBV12-3 or TRBV12-4 and TRBJ2-1; perhaps TRBD2 as D (6 bases). Trimming removed 5 bases from V and 11 bases from J, with 10 bases in between. CDR3 size: 11 residues. CDR3 coding DNA: TGTGCCAGCAGTATGGGACTGAAGCAGTTCTTC. Translating gives CASSMGLKQFF.

This chain joins TRBV6-5 and TRBJ2-2; 11 nucleotides line up with TRBD2. The CDR3 length is 15 residues. Germline V lookup: CDR1 MNHEY, CDR2 SVGAGI. The ends lost 6 bases at V and 4 bases at J; junction bases unmatched: 4. The CDR3 here is CASRVAGGVTGELFF. CDR3 coding DNA: TGTGCCAGCAGGGTAGCGGGAGGGGTCACCGGGGAGCTGTTTTTT.

The rearrangement links TRBV2 to TRBJ1-4; no definite D call. V lost 4 bases, J lost 8 bases, and 8 bases lay in between. This CDR3 contains 12 residues. Per the germline V gene, CDR1 is SNHLY and CDR2 is FYNNEI. This CDR3 is CASSGTGEKLFF. CDR3 nucleotides: TGTGCCAGCAGTGGCACGGGAGAAAAACTGTTTTTT.

V usage is TRBV9 and J usage is TRBJ1-6; D possibly corresponds to TRBD1 (6 bases). The CDR3 sequence is 12 residues long. Trimming removed 0 bases from V and 16 bases from J, with 11 bases in between. Germline V gene data show CDR1 as SGDLS and CDR2 as YYNGEE. DNA for the CDR3: TGTGCCAGCAGCGTAGACAGGGAGGGACTCCACTTT. This sequence encodes CASSVDREGLHF.

The rearrangement links TRBV5-1 to TRBJ1-1; no reliable D call. CDR3 length: 13 amino acids. V lost 0 bases, J lost 8 bases, and 11 bases lay in between. Looked up from germline, CDR1 is SGHRS and CDR2 is YFSETQ. As DNA, the CDR3 is TGCGCCAGCAGCTTGGAAGTCAGAAAAGAAGCTTTCTTT. Translating it yields CASSLEVRKEAFF.

The V gene is TRBV5-1, the J gene TRBJ2-7, with 8 bases matching TRBD2. Germline CDR1 and CDR2: SGHRS and YFSETQ. V lost 0 bases, J lost 3 bases, and 5 bases stayed unmatched. The CDR3 is made up of 15 amino acids. The CDR3, as DNA: TGCGCCAGCAGCTTGGAGTCCGGGGGGGACTACGAGCAGTACTTC. Translating it yields CASSLESGGDYEQYF.

V and J are TRBV9 and TRBJ2-5; a possible D gene is TRBD2 (6 bases). Trimming took off 4 bases at V and 2 bases at J, with 9 bases between the two ends. The CDR3 has 13 amino acids. Germline V gene lookup returns CDR1 SGDLS and CDR2 YYNGEE. The CDR3 sequence: CASSLGLQETQYF. The CDR3 DNA reads TGTGCCAGCAGCCTCGGACTACAAGAGACCCAGTACTTC.

The gene calls are TRBV5-4 and TRBJ2-5, with TRBD2 identical over 13 bases. CDR3 length: 18 residues. Germline CDR1 and CDR2: SGHNT and YYREEE (reference sequence). After removal of 4 bases from V and 0 bases from J, the junction contained 9 bases not matched to a gene. In nucleotides, the CDR3 is TGTGCCAGCAGCCCTCGGACTAGCGGGGGACCGTACCAAGAGACCCAGTACTTC. It specifies CASSPRTSGGPYQETQYF.

The chain is built from TRBV5-1 and TRBJ2-3, with 8 nucleotides matching TRBD2. This CDR3 is built from 19 residues. CDR1 is SGHRS, CDR2 YFSETQ, per germline. V shed 0 bases and J 3 bases; nucleotides not matched to a gene: 15. CDR3 in DNA: TGCGCCAGCAGCTTGGTTCCCCCGCCCAGCGGGGGTGGGACAGATACGCAGTATTTT. Residues: CASSLVPPPSGGGTDTQYF.

V is TRBV29-1 and J is TRBJ1-1, with 8 bases lining up with TRBD1. V trimming: 4 bases; J trimming: 7 bases; junction bases outside the gene matches: 8. CDR1 is SQVTM and CDR2 is ANQGSEA in the germline V gene. The CDR3 sequence is 13 residues long. CDR3 DNA sequence: TGCAGCGTTGCCGCTGGACAGGGCAGTGAAGCTTTCTTT. Residues: CSVAAGQGSEAFF. Full variable domain (outside the CDR3, taken from reference TRBV29-1 and TRBJ1-1): SAVISQKPSRDICQRGTSLTIQCQVDSQVTMMFWYRQQPGQSLTLIATANQGSEATYESGFVIDKFPISRPNLTFSTLTVSNMSPEDSSIYLCSVAAGQGSEAFFGQGTRLTVV.

The chain carries TRBV5-1 and TRBJ2-7, with a possible D match to TRBD2 (6 bases). In germline, CDR1 is SGHRS, CDR2 YFSETQ. The CDR3 runs 13 residues. V lost 9 bases and J 7 bases, leaving 20 bases between the germline ends. The CDR3 DNA follows: TGCGCCACCCGGGGGACTCCTGTCGATGAGCAGTACTTC. Its translation: CATRGTPVDEQYF.

The rearrangement joins TRBV4-1 to TRBJ2-3; 8 bases agree with TRBD2. CDR3 length equals 18 residues. Germline V CDR1 and CDR2: MGHRA, YSYEKL. Unmatched junction bases numbered 8, after V lost 0 bases and J lost 0 bases. CDR3 protein: CASSQDPLLAASTDTQYF. In nucleotides, the CDR3 is TGCGCCAGCAGCCAAGATCCCTTACTAGCGGCCAGCACAGATACGCAGTATTTT.

The rearrangement joins TRBV7-9 to TRBJ2-7; 7 nucleotides match TRBD2. The CDR3 covers 16 residues. Germline CDR1 is SEHNR and CDR2 is FQNEAQ (reference sequence). V lost 5 bases to trimming and J lost 3 bases; unmatched junction nucleotides: 13. This CDR3 reads CASSLGDYRLLYEQYF. The CDR3 coding sequence is TGTGCCAGCAGCCTCGGGGACTACCGCCTACTCTACGAGCAGTACTTC. The full variable domain, with the rest looked up from reference TRBV7-9 and TRBJ2-7, is DTGVSQNPRHKITKRGQNVTFRCDPISEHNRLYWYRQTLGQGPEFLTYFQNEAQLEKSRLLSDRFSAERPKGSFSTLEIQRTEQGDSAMYLCASSLGDYRLLYEQYFGPGTRLTVT.

This clone has a handful of counts. The chain links TRBV28 to TRBJ2-3, with 14 bases matching TRBD2. The CDR3 loop spans 15 amino acids. V shed 9 bases and J 3 bases; nucleotides not matched to a gene: 5. Per germline, CDR1 MDHEN and CDR2 SYDVKM. This chain's CDR3 is CASAGTSGGTDTQYF. The CDR3 nucleotides are TGTGCCAGTGCAGGGACTAGCGGGGGTACAGATACGCAGTATTTT.

The gene calls are TRBV5-1 and TRBJ2-2, with 10 bases matching TRBD1. Losses at the gene ends were 2 bases for V and 5 bases for J; bases not matched to a gene: 6. The CDR3 is 16 amino acids. CDR1 SGHRS and CDR2 YFSETQ come from the germline V gene. The CDR3 loop is CASSFGGQGKTGELFF. Here the CDR3 DNA reads TGCGCCAGCAGCTTTGGGGGACAGGGGAAGACCGGGGAGCTGTTTTTT.

The chain recombines TRBV21-1 with TRBJ2-7; TRBD2, as called in the table, went unchecked against the DNA. TRBV21-1 is flagged as a pseudogene. CDR3 length equals 13 residues. The CDR3 DNA follows: TGTGCCAGCCCGGGACTTCTCTCCTACGAGCAGTACTTC. It is translated as CASPGLLSYEQYF.